This passage covers 19 T cell receptor beta chains from one sample sequenced in a study of blood T cells in healthy people across ages. A sample-barcoded 5' primer and a J-beta primer mix were used in a second PCR of roughly 7 to 12 cycles. TCRdb re-derived calls from the 5' RACE reads in MiXCR, one entry per CDR3 protein. Of some 760,000 distinct CDR3 sequences listed, around a quarter are singletons. These data were likewise used in another study, on T cells of mothers and their children.

The sequenced sample was blood. The source is a boy aged 5-17 years in good health.

This clonotype has just a few counts. J is TRBJ2-1 and V is TRBV5-1, with D possibly being TRBD1 or TRBD2 (5 bases each). CDR1 SGHRS and CDR2 YFSETQ come from the germline V gene. V shed 4 bases and J shed 5 bases, with 19 bases lying between them. This CDR3 is built from 16 residues. The CDR3 protein is CASSRFSGTGDNEQFF. CDR3 bases: TGCGCCAGCAGCCGATTCTCCGGGACCGGAGACAATGAGCAGTTCTTC. The full variable domain, with the rest looked up from reference TRBV5-1 and TRBJ2-1, is KAGVTQTPRYLIKTRGQQVTLSCSPISGHRSVSWYQQTPGQGLQFLFEYFSETQRNKGNFPGRFSGRQFSNSRSEMNVSTLELGDSALYLCASSRFSGTGDNEQFFGPGTRLTVL.

The genes are TRBV16 and TRBJ2-7, with TRBD1 matching 10 bases. Germline V lookup: CDR1 KGHSY, CDR2 FQNENV. J was trimmed by 1 base and V by 5 bases; bases with no gene match: 8. The CDR3 runs to 16 residues. The CDR3 coding sequence is TGTGCCAGCAGCTCCTGGGACAGGGGCTTATCCTACGAGCAGTACTTC. Its protein product is CASSSWDRGLSYEQYF. The full variable domain, rest sourced from reference TRBV16 and TRBJ2-7, is GEEVAQTPKHLVRGEGQKAKLYCAPIKGHSYVFWYQQVLKNEFKFLISFQNENVFDETGMPKERFSAKCLPNSPCSLEIQATKLEDSAVYFCASSSWDRGLSYEQYFGPGTRLTVT.

CDR3 in amino acids: CSVDGTSGTGELFF. The CDR3 DNA reads TGCAGCGTAGACGGGACAAGCGGCACCGGGGAGCTGTTTTTT. This chain links TRBV29-1 with TRBJ2-2; D possibly corresponds to TRBD1 (6 bases). V dropped 6 bases and J dropped 4 bases, with 15 bases sitting between them. This CDR3 comprises 14 residues. The germline CDR1 and CDR2 sequences are SQVTM and ANQGSEA.

V usage is TRBV12-3 or TRBV12-4 and J usage is TRBJ1-2; TRBD1 aligns across 7 bases. CDR3 size: 13 residues. V was pared by 3 bases and J by 10 bases, with 8 bases of the junction left unmatched. CDR3 nucleotides: TGTGCCAGCAGTTTGGAGACAGGGACCGACTACACCTTC. It encodes CASSLETGTDYTF.

The sample holds a few counts of this clonotype. This chain links TRBV29-1 with TRBJ2-2; D is unresolved. Germline lookup yields CDR1 SQVTM and CDR2 ANQGSEA. This CDR3 is built from 13 residues. V gave up 6 bases and J gave up 3 bases, with 11 bases separating them. Here the CDR3 reads CSVLLRYTGELFF. The CDR3 DNA follows: TGCAGCGTCCTACTAAGATACACCGGGGAGCTGTTTTTT.

This clonotype appeared a few times. The genes are TRBV7-9 and TRBJ2-7; a weak D match, TRBD1 (6 bases). Germline CDR1 is SEHNR and CDR2 is FQNEAQ (reference sequence). The CDR3 runs to 13 residues. V lost 4 bases to trimming and J lost 6 bases, with 13 bases between them. The CDR3: CASSWDNAVEQYF. CDR3 nucleotide sequence: TGTGCCAGCAGCTGGGACAACGCGGTCGAGCAGTACTTC.

This clonotype showed up just a few times. The chain employs TRBV13 and TRBJ1-3; D is unresolved. Between the trimmed V and J ends, which lost 5 bases and 2 bases, there was a span of 10 bases. CDR1 PRHDT and CDR2 FYEKMQ come from the germline V gene (reference sequence). The CDR3 length is 14 residues. Here the CDR3 DNA reads TGTGCCAGCAGCCCGGATAGTACTGGAAACACCATATATTTT. This translates into CASSPDSTGNTIYF.

This clonotype was seen a few times. This chain connects TRBV28 to TRBJ2-1; tentatively, D is TRBD2 (7 bases). CDR3 size: 15 residues. Per germline, CDR1 MDHEN and CDR2 SYDVKM. V lost 3 bases and J 6 bases, leaving 15 bases between the germline ends. The CDR3 loop reads CASSFNWGGLNEQFF. The DNA of the CDR3 is TGTGCCAGCAGTTTCAATTGGGGGGGGCTCAATGAGCAGTTCTTC.

This clonotype was observed a handful of times. A junction end diverges from the germline sequence, so it may reflect a read error. The V call is TRBV12-3 or TRBV12-4, the J call TRBJ2-5, with 9 nucleotides matching TRBD1. Judging by the DNA end, TRBJ2-7 fits better; the J call may be wrong. The CDR3 is made up of 13 amino acids. CDR3 sequence reads: CAGRGQGTYEQYF. In DNA, the CDR3 is TGTGCCGGCAGAGGACAGGGGACCTACGAGCAGTACTTC.

This clonotype occurred a few times. The rearrangement links TRBV7-2 to TRBJ1-2; D is undetermined. Trimming pared 1 base from V and 8 bases from J, leaving 23 bases between. Germline V gene data show CDR1 as SGHTA and CDR2 as FQGNSA. The CDR3 extends over 17 amino acids. The CDR3 DNA is TGTGCCAGCAGCTTAGTCCAGGCAGGTTACGTCTCTAAGGGCTACACCTTC. Its protein is CASSLVQAGYVSKGYTF.

The chain couples TRBV5-1 to TRBJ2-7; possible D gene TRBD2, 5 bases. The ends were cut back, 0 bases at V and 5 bases at J, with 12 bases in the middle. CDR1 is SGHRS, CDR2 YFSETQ, per germline. The CDR3 spans 14 residues. CDR3 DNA sequence: TGCGCCAGCAGCTTGGTGAGGGTAGGCGACGAGCAGTACTTC. Protein sequence: CASSLVRVGDEQYF.

This sequence joins TRBV3-1 and TRBJ1-2; a possible D gene is TRBD1 (6 bases). V lost 1 base to trimming and J lost 7 bases, with 16 bases between them. Germline values: CDR1 LGHDT, CDR2 YNNKEL (reference sequence). The CDR3 runs to 15 residues. The DNA of the CDR3 is TGTGCCAGCAGCCAAGCCAACCGGGGGCCCGGTGGCTACACCTTC. Encoded protein: CASSQANRGPGGYTF.

The V gene is TRBV10-2, the J gene TRBJ2-7; the D is unclear. The V end lost 7 bases, the J end lost 0 bases, and 10 bases lay between the germline ends. Germline V gene sequence: CDR1 WSHSY, CDR2 SAAADI. The CDR3 sequence is 13 residues long. Here the CDR3 reads CASMLTSSYEQYF. The DNA of the CDR3 is TGCGCCAGCATGCTGACATCCTCCTACGAGCAGTACTTC.

The CDR3 DNA reads TGCGCCAGCAGCCTCGGGACTTCCACCGGGGAGCTGTTTTTT. Translated: CASSLGTSTGELFF. The rearrangement joins TRBV5-1 to TRBJ2-2; the D gene is possibly TRBD2 (6 bases). Trimming pared 4 bases from V and 4 bases from J, leaving 11 bases between. This CDR3 is 14 amino acids long. Germline V gene data show CDR1 as SGHRS and CDR2 as YFSETQ.

In its sample, this clonotype was seen a few times. The V and J genes are TRBV18 and TRBJ2-5; TRBD2 is a possible D gene (5 bases). The CDR3 covers 13 residues. Germline lookup yields CDR1 KGHSH and CDR2 LQKENI. V was cut by 6 bases and J by 5 bases, with 13 bases left in between. The CDR3 sequence: CASSPISGETQYF. The CDR3 DNA reads as TGTGCCAGCTCGCCGATTTCGGGGGAGACCCAGTACTTC.

The chain uses TRBV12-3 or TRBV12-4 and TRBJ1-2, with 11 nucleotides matching TRBD1. Germline trimming cut 5 bases from V and 8 bases from J; bases unmatched to any gene: 7. This CDR3 comprises 14 residues. The CDR3 nucleotides are TGTGCCAGCAGTAAGAGGACAGGGGGCGAGGGCTACACCTTC. Protein: CASSKRTGGEGYTF.

The table lists this clonotype with a few counts. The J gene is TRBJ2-1, the V gene TRBV6-1; possible D gene TRBD2, 6 bases. The CDR3 length is 16 residues. Germline assignment: CDR1 MNHNS and CDR2 SASEGT. V lost 3 bases, J lost 3 bases, and 15 bases lay in between. This CDR3 is CASSETGGNFYNEQFF. In nucleotides, the CDR3 is TGTGCCAGCAGTGAGACTGGGGGGAATTTCTACAATGAGCAGTTCTTC.

This chain links TRBV5-1 with TRBJ1-1; D gene ambiguous. The length of the CDR3 is 16 residues. V lost 1 base and J 0 bases, leaving 13 bases between the germline ends. The germline V gene has CDR1 SGHRS and CDR2 YFSETQ. The CDR3 reads CASSLTGPSMNTEAFF. The CDR3, as DNA: TGCGCCAGCAGCTTGACCGGGCCCTCGATGAACACTGAAGCTTTCTTT.

This clonotype has a handful of counts. V usage is TRBV27 and J usage is TRBJ1-4; D unclear. CDR1 and CDR2 (germline): MNHEY, SMNVEV (reference sequence). The CDR3 is made up of 14 amino acids. V gave up 1 base and J gave up 7 bases, with 10 bases separating them. The CDR3 reads CASSLLPGSEKLFF. The CDR3 bases are TGTGCCAGCAGTTTATTACCGGGGAGTGAAAAACTGTTTTTT.